What follows describes a single T cell receptor beta chain. Antigen specificity is unknown. 13 Jbeta primers and 60 Vbeta primers were used for the PCR. Sequencing used immunoSEQ multiplex PCR; TCRdb keeps in-frame clones, though not all of them. The table shows about 160,000 clones, with less than 80% occurring only once. The data derive from a study of cytomegalovirus exposure and HLA in healthy donors. General observations from the study: Near-uniform donor sequencing depth was presumed by presence/absence analyses.

Per the germline V gene, CDR1 is LGHNT and CDR2 is FRNRAP. Trimming took 2 bases from V and 2 from J, leaving 12 bases between them. The CDR3 spans 16 residues. The chain recombines TRBV12-5 with TRBJ2-2; D perhaps matches TRBD1 (6 bases). The TCR comes from a man between 40 and 49 years old in good health and CMV-seronegative. The specimen was PBMCs. The CDR3: CASGLLPGDNTGELFF. DNA for the CDR3: TGTGCTAGTGGTTTGCTGCCAGGGGATAACACCGGGGAGCTGTTTTTT.